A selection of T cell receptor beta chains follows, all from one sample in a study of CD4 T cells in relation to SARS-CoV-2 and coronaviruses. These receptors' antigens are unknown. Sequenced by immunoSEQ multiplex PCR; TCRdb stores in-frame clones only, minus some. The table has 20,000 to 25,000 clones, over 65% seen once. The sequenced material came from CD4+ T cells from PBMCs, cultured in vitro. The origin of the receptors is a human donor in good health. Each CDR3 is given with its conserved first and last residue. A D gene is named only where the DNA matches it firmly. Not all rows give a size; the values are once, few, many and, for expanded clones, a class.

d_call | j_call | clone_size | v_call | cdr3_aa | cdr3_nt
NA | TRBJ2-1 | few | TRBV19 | CASSPTTRSYNEQFF | TGTGCCAGTAGTCCTACGACCCGCTCCTACAATGAGCAGTTCTTC
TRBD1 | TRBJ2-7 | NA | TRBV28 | CASSPGGRYEQYF | TGTGCCAGCAGTCCAGGGGGCCGCTACGAGCAGTACTTC
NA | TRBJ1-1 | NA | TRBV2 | CASSRLGTVTEAFF | TGTGCCAGCAGTAGATTGGGCACCGTCACTGAAGCTTTCTTT
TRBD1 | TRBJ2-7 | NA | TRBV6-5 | CASKERTGGNYEQYF | TGTGCCAGCAAAGAAAGGACAGGAGGTAACTACGAGCAGTACTTC
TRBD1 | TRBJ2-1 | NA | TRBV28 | CASSTPGQGVFFVFF | TGTGCCAGCAGTACCCCGGGACAGGGAGTTTTTTTTGTCTTCTTC
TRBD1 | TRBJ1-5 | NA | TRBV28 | CASTPGQFNQPQHF | TGTGCCAGCACCCCGGGACAGTTCAATCAGCCCCAGCATTTT
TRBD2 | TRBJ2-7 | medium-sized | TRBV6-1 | CASSEQAGSSYEQYF | TGTGCCAGCAGTGAACAAGCGGGGAGTTCCTACGAGCAGTACTTC
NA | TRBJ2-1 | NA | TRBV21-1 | CASSNLYDRGASGTSYNEQFF | TGTGCCAGCAGCAATTTGTACGACCGGGGGGCTAGCGGGACGTCCTACAATGAGCAGTTCTTC
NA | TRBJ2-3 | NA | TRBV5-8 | CASSFRDTQYF | TGTGCCAGCAGCTTTCGGGATACGCAGTATTTT
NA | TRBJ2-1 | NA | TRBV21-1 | CASSVHINEQFF | TGTGCCAGCAGCGTTCACATCAATGAGCAGTTCTTC
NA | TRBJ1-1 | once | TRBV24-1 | CATRRHPNTEAFF | TGTGCCACCAGGAGACACCCGAACACTGAAGCTTTCTTT